Below are 21 T cell receptor beta chains sequenced from a single sample in a study of blood T cell repertoires in COVID-19. Repertoires were generated with immunoSEQ multiplex PCR, while TCRdb's copy carries only in-frame clones and drops some. The profile shows 150,000 or so clones, 85% to 90% of them singletons. Sequencing was done on a sample of peripheral blood. These receptors were collected from an elderly man with acute or convalescent COVID-19.

This clone appeared a single time. The chain has TRBV18 and TRBJ1-5, with 7 bases lining up with TRBD1. Trimming cost V 3 bases and J 9 bases; bases outside gene matches: 8. Germline CDR1 is KGHSH and CDR2 is LQKENI. CDR3 length equals 14 residues. The CDR3 protein is CASSPGTVGMPQHF. CDR3 coding DNA: TGTGCCAGCTCACCTGGGACAGTGGGCATGCCCCAGCATTTT. The full variable domain, rest sourced from reference TRBV18 and TRBJ1-5, is NAGVMQNPRHLVRRRGQEARLRCSPMKGHSHVYWYRQLPEEGLKFMVYLQKENIIDESGMPKERFSAEFPKEGPSILRIQQVVRGDSAAYFCASSPGTVGMPQHFGDGTRLSIL.

V is TRBV9 and J is TRBJ2-2; TRBD2 agrees at 9 bases. J gave up 6 bases and V 0 bases, and 9 bases lay outside the gene matches. CDR1 is SGDLS and CDR2 is YYNGEE in the germline V gene. This CDR3 has 17 residues. The CDR3: CASSVGGGRAVAGELFF. CDR3 in DNA: TGTGCCAGCAGCGTAGGGGGCGGGAGGGCCGTCGCCGGGGAGCTGTTTTTT.

On this clone itself: Other DNA variants within this sample encode the same CDR3. V and J are TRBV7-9 and TRBJ1-2; possibly TRBD1 for D (6 bases). This CDR3 has 14 amino acids. With 2 bases removed from V and 2 bases from J, the gap between germline ends came to 9 bases. Germline values: CDR1 SEHNR, CDR2 FQNEAQ (reference sequence). This CDR3 is CASSLRTANYGYTF. The CDR3 nucleotides read TGTGCCAGCAGCTTACGGACAGCGAACTATGGCTACACCTTC.

This chain uses TRBV19 with TRBJ2-1; 8 bases map to TRBD2. The CDR3 consists of 16 residues. Germline CDR1 LNHDA, CDR2 SQIVND (reference sequence). Unmatched junction bases numbered 8, after V lost 4 bases and J lost 3 bases. This chain's CDR3 is CASSSGGKTYYNEQFF. As DNA, the CDR3 is TGTGCCAGTAGTAGCGGGGGGAAGACCTACTACAATGAGCAGTTCTTC.

The genes are TRBV7-8 and TRBJ1-4; no clear D gene. Per germline, CDR1 SGHVS and CDR2 FQNEAQ. There are 13 residues in the CDR3. Deletions cut 1 base from V and 4 bases from J, with 4 bases between. The CDR3 loop is CASSLVHNEKLFF. The CDR3 DNA sequence: TGTGCCAGCAGCTTAGTTCATAATGAAAAACTGTTTTTT.

This rearrangement joins TRBV5-1 to TRBJ2-2; D is unclear. The CDR3 totals 13 residues. Trimming cost V 5 bases and J 1 base, with 6 bases left between them. Germline values: CDR1 SGHRS, CDR2 YFSETQ. The CDR3 region has the DNA TGCGCCAGCAGACCGGGGAACACCGGGGAGCTGTTTTTT. Protein sequence: CASRPGNTGELFF.

The chain uses TRBV7-9 and TRBJ1-2; D perhaps matches TRBD1 (6 bases). V was pared by 3 bases and J by 6 bases, with 11 bases between. CDR3 length: 13 amino acids. The germline gives CDR1 SEHNR, CDR2 FQNEAQ (reference sequence). The CDR3 is CASSLTGRNGYTF. CDR3 DNA: TGTGCCAGCAGCTTGACAGGAAGAAATGGCTACACCTTC.

The chain combines TRBV6-5 with TRBJ2-2; TRBD1 matches at 8 bases. The V and J ends lost 6 bases and 6 bases, in that order; junction bases with no gene match: 3. The CDR3 totals 13 residues. The germline V gene has CDR1 MNHEY and CDR2 SVGAGI. The CDR3 coding sequence is TGTGCCAGCAGCCCACAGGGGGCCGGGGAGCTGTTTTTT. It yields the protein CASSPQGAGELFF.

This clone was observed a handful of times. Other DNA sequences in this sample translate to the same CDR3. This chain joins TRBV2 and TRBJ2-7; 7 bases agree with TRBD1. This CDR3 has 13 amino acids. Germline V gene data show CDR1 as SNHLY and CDR2 as FYNNEI. Losses at the gene ends were 6 bases for V and 0 bases for J; bases not matched to a gene: 2. CDR3 sequence: CASSRDSSYEQYF. CDR3 DNA: TGTGCCAGCAGCCGGGACAGCTCCTACGAGCAGTACTTC.

The V and J genes are TRBV30 and TRBJ2-3, with D possibly TRBD2 on 5 matching bases. V was pared by 2 bases and J by 2 bases, with 8 bases between. This CDR3 is 13 amino acids long. Germline V lookup: CDR1 GTSNPN, CDR2 SVGIG (reference sequence). CDR3 sequence (DNA): TGTGCCTGGAGTAGCGGAAACACAGATACGCAGTATTTT. It is translated as CAWSSGNTDTQYF. Full variable domain (missing parts from reference TRBV30 and TRBJ2-3): SQTIHQWPATLVQPVGSPLSLECTVEGTSNPNLYWYRQAAGRGLQLLFYSVGIGQISSEVPQNLSASRPQDRQFILSSKKLLLSDSGFYLCAWSSGNTDTQYFGPGTRLTVL.

This clone was detected a few times. The chain uses TRBV7-9 and TRBJ1-2, with TRBD1 matching over 7 bases. The germline V gene has CDR1 SEHNR and CDR2 FQNEAQ (reference sequence). The J segment lost 2 bases and the V segment lost 1 base, leaving 4 bases of the junction unmatched. The CDR3 runs to 15 residues. This CDR3 is CASSLGGTANYGYTF. The CDR3 bases are TGTGCCAGCAGCTTAGGAGGGACAGCGAACTATGGCTACACCTTC.

The chain recombines TRBV9 with TRBJ2-3, with D possibly TRBD1 on 6 matching bases. The CDR3 consists of 16 residues. With 1 base removed from V and 0 bases from J, the gap between germline ends came to 12 bases. CDR1 is SGDLS and CDR2 is YYNGEE in the germline V gene. CDR3 sequence reads: CASSVLADSSTDTQYF. The CDR3 nucleotides are TGTGCCAGCAGCGTATTGGCGGACAGTAGCACAGATACGCAGTATTTT.

The chain joins TRBV19 to TRBJ1-5; D may be TRBD1 (5 bases). Trimming shortened V by 6 bases and J by 5 bases, and 17 bases separated the two germline ends. The CDR3 contains 15 residues. The germline V gene encodes CDR1 LNHDA and CDR2 SQIVND (reference sequence). The CDR3 is CASSQMGGVYQPQHF. The CDR3 nucleotides are TGTGCCAGTAGCCAAATGGGGGGGGTATATCAGCCCCAGCATTTT.

The V call is TRBV7-8, the J call TRBJ2-3, with 13 positions matching TRBD2. The CDR3 is 16 residues long. V trimming: 2 bases; J trimming: 6 bases; junction bases outside the gene matches: 5. CDR1 and CDR2 from the germline V gene are SGHVS and FQNEAQ. The CDR3 spells CASSLRTSGSGDTQYF. CDR3 in DNA: TGTGCCAGCAGCTTAAGGACTAGCGGGAGTGGGGATACGCAGTATTTT. The full variable domain, rest sourced from reference TRBV7-8 and TRBJ2-3, is GAGVSQSPRYKVAKRGQDVALRCDPISGHVSLFWYQQALGQGPEFLTYFQNEAQLDKSGLPSDRFFAERPEGSVSTLKIQRTQQEDSAVYLCASSLRTSGSGDTQYFGPGTRLTVL.

The J gene is TRBJ1-1, the V gene TRBV19; a possible D gene is TRBD1 (6 bases). Trimming removed 5 bases at V and 5 bases at J, with 12 bases between. The CDR3 totals 13 residues. In germline, CDR1 is LNHDA, CDR2 SQIVND (reference sequence). The CDR3 DNA is TGTGCCAGTAGTCAGGGGCTTGGGACTGAAGCTTTCTTT. Protein product: CASSQGLGTEAFF.

This chain uses TRBV19 with TRBJ2-5, with 8 bases matching TRBD1. V was clipped by 7 bases and J by 5 bases; unmatched bases: 15. Looked up from germline, CDR1 is LNHDA and CDR2 is SQIVND (reference sequence). This CDR3 spans 16 amino acids. DNA for the CDR3: TGTGCCAGTACTCAAAGCCCCACAGGGGGGTGGGAGACCCAGTACTTC. Amino acids: CASTQSPTGGWETQYF. Full variable domain (outside the CDR3, taken from reference TRBV19 and TRBJ2-5): DGGITQSPKYLFRKEGQNVTLSCEQNLNHDAMYWYRQDPGQGLRLIYYSQIVNDFQKGDIAEGYSVSREKKESFPLTVTSAQKNPTAFYLCASTQSPTGGWETQYFGPGTRLLVL.

The chain couples TRBV19 to TRBJ1-1, with D possibly TRBD1 on 5 matching bases. Germline-derived CDR1 and CDR2 are LNHDA and SQIVND (reference sequence). This CDR3 spans 15 amino acids. Between the trimmed V and J ends, which lost 3 bases and 1 base, there was a span of 12 bases. The CDR3: CASSITGVKNTEAFF. DNA of the CDR3: TGTGCCAGTAGTATTACAGGAGTAAAGAACACTGAAGCTTTCTTT. Filled out from reference TRBV19 and TRBJ1-1, the complete variable domain reads DGGITQSPKYLFRKEGQNVTLSCEQNLNHDAMYWYRQDPGQGLRLIYYSQIVNDFQKGDIAEGYSVSREKKESFPLTVTSAQKNPTAFYLCASSITGVKNTEAFFGQGTRLTVV.

This chain connects TRBV13 to TRBJ2-7; 11 bases are shared with TRBD2. This CDR3 is built from 17 residues. V lost 1 base, J lost 2 bases, and 7 bases stayed unmatched. Germline V gene lookup returns CDR1 PRHDT and CDR2 FYEKMQ (reference sequence). The CDR3 loop is CASSLVTSGRPPYEQYF. DNA of the CDR3: TGTGCCAGCAGCTTAGTAACTAGCGGGAGACCTCCCTACGAGCAGTACTTC.

The gene calls are TRBV6-5 and TRBJ2-1; D unresolved. This CDR3 contains 13 residues. The germline V gene has CDR1 MNHEY and CDR2 SVGAGI. Trimming took 5 bases from V and 8 from J, leaving 13 bases between them. CDR3 DNA sequence: TGTGCCAGCAGTCCCCATGGCGGTTATGAGCAGTTCTTC. It translates to CASSPHGGYEQFF.

The chain combines TRBV5-1 with TRBJ2-1; 9 nucleotides match TRBD2. The CDR3 contains 15 residues. Germline V CDR1 and CDR2: SGHRS, YFSETQ. After removal of 4 bases from V and 4 bases from J, the junction contained 6 bases not matched to a gene. The CDR3 protein is CASSRGLANYNEQFF. The CDR3 nucleotides are TGCGCCAGCAGCCGCGGACTAGCGAATTACAATGAGCAGTTCTTC. The full variable domain, its missing parts supplied by reference TRBV5-1 and TRBJ2-1, is KAGVTQTPRYLIKTRGQQVTLSCSPISGHRSVSWYQQTPGQGLQFLFEYFSETQRNKGNFPGRFSGRQFSNSRSEMNVSTLELGDSALYLCASSRGLANYNEQFFGPGTRLTVL.

The rearrangement joins TRBV5-1 to TRBJ1-2, with D unclear. Trimming stripped 0 bases from V and 6 bases from J, with 18 bases between. The CDR3 length is 16 residues. CDR1 and CDR2 from the germline V gene are SGHRS and YFSETQ. The CDR3 is CASSLGPNQEADGYTF. CDR3 nucleotide sequence: TGCGCCAGCAGCTTGGGGCCCAATCAGGAAGCGGATGGCTACACCTTC.